This entry is about one TCR beta chain. Its antigen is not known. The data are from a study of molecular identifiers for immune sequencing clone quantification. Whole-study context: The replicate experiment used RNA from approximately 20,000 or 100,000 naive CD8 cells. This RNA was split into five aliquots, and four of them were sequenced.

Bulk TCR library preparation followed previously described methods with listed TCR primers. TCRdb re-called the PCR reads through MiXCR, storing one row per CDR3 protein. The table shows fewer than 9,000 distinct CDR3 sequences, with 33% occurring only once. The CDR3 has 14 residues. Germline CDR1 is DFQATT and CDR2 is SNEGSKA (reference sequence). V was trimmed by 3 bases and J by 5 bases, leaving 13 bases between them. Whole-study findings and limits: Clonotypes surpassing 20 RNA copies contained over 98% of effector molecules, versus under 1% in naive cells.

Sequenced material: naive CD8+ T cells from blood, with Jurkat cell RNA spiked in. This sample's subset: FACS-sorted CD8+CD4-CCR7+CD45RA+ naive T cells. The rearrangement uses TRBV20-1 and TRBJ2-2; D is uncertain. The TCR comes from a human donor in good health. Some libraries in this study had Jurkat cell RNA spiked in. The CDR3 is CSASGYERTGELFF. The CDR3 DNA sequence: TGCAGTGCTAGTGGTTACGAGCGTACCGGGGAGCTGTTTTTT.